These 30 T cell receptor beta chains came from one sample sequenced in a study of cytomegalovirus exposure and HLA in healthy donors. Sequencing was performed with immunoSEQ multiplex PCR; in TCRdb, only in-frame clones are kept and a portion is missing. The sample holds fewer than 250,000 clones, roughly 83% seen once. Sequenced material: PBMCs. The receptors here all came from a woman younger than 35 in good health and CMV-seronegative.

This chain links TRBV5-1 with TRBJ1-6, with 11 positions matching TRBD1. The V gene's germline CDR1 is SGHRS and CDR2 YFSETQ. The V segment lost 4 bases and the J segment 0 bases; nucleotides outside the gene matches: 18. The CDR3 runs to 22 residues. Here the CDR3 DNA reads TGCGCCAGCAGCCTAGAGACCGGGACAGGGGGTAGAGGAGGCTCCTATAATTCACCCCTCCACTTT. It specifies CASSLETGTGGRGGSYNSPLHF.

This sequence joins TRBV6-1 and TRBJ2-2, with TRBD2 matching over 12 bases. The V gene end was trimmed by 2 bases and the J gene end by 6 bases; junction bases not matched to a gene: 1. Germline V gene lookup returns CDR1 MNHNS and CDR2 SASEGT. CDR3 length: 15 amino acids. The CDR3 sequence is CASSELAGGPGELFF. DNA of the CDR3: TGTGCCAGCAGTGAACTAGCGGGAGGGCCCGGGGAGCTGTTTTTT.

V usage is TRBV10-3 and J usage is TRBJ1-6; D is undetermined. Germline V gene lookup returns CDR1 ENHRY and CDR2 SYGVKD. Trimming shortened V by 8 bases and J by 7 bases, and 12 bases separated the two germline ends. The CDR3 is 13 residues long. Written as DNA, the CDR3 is TGTGCCATCCGCGGGCCGGAAAATTCACCCCTCCACTTT. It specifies CAIRGPENSPLHF.

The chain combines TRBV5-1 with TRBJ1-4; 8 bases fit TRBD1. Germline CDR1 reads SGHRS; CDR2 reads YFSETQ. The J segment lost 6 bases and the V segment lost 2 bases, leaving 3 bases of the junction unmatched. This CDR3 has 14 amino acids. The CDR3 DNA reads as TGCGCCAGCAGCTTCCAGGGGGCGGATGAAAAACTGTTTTTT. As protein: CASSFQGADEKLFF.

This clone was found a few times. CDR3: CASRPDRVNQPQHF. In DNA form, the CDR3 reads TGTGCCAGTAGACCTGACAGAGTCAATCAGCCCCAGCATTTT. The genes are TRBV19 and TRBJ1-5; a possible D gene is TRBD1 (5 bases). CDR3 length equals 14 residues. Deletions cut 6 bases from V and 3 bases from J, with 12 bases between. The germline V gene encodes CDR1 LNHDA and CDR2 SQIVND (reference sequence). The full variable domain, in which reference TRBV19 and TRBJ1-5 provide the parts outside the CDR3, is DGGITQSPKYLFRKEGQNVTLSCEQNLNHDAMYWYRQDPGQGLRLIYYSQIVNDFQKGDIAEGYSVSREKKESFPLTVTSAQKNPTAFYLCASRPDRVNQPQHFGDGTRLSIL.

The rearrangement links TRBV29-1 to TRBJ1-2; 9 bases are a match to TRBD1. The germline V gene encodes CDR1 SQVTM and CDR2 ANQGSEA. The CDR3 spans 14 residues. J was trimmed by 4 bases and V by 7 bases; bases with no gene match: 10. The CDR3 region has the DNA TGCAGCGACCGACAGGGGGGTCTTCGCTATGGCTACACCTTC. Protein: CSDRQGGLRYGYTF.

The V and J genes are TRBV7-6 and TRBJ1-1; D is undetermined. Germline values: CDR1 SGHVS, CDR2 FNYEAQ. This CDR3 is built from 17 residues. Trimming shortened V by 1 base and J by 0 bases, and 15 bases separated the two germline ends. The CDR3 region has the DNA TGTGCCAGCAGCTTAGTCGGGTCGGCGGGCTTGAACACTGAAGCTTTCTTT. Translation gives CASSLVGSAGLNTEAFF.

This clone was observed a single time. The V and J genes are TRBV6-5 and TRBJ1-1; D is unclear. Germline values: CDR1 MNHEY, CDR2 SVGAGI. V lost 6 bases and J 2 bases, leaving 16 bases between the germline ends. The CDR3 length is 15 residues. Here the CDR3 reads CASRRPAGQNTEAFF. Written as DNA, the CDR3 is TGTGCCAGCAGACGTCCCGCGGGTCAAAACACTGAAGCTTTCTTT.

CDR3 sequence reads: CASSQDRYQETQYF. For the CDR3, the DNA is TGTGCCAGCAGCCAGGACAGGTACCAAGAGACCCAGTACTTC. This chain links TRBV11-2 with TRBJ2-5; the match to TRBD1 covers 7 bases. Unmatched junction bases numbered 3, after V lost 5 bases and J lost 0 bases. CDR3 length: 14 residues. In germline, CDR1 is SGHAT, CDR2 FQNNGV.

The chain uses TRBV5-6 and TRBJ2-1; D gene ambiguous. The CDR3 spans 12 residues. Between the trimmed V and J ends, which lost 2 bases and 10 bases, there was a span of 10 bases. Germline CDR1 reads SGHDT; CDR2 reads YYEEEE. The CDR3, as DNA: TGTGCCAGCAGCTTAACGGGTCGAGAGCAGTTCTTC. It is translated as CASSLTGREQFF.

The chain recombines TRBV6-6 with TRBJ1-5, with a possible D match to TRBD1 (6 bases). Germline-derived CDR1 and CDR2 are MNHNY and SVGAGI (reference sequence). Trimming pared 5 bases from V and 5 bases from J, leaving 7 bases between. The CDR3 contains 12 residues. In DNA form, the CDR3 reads TGTGCCAGCAGTGACAGGTATCAGCCCCAGCATTTT. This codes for CASSDRYQPQHF.

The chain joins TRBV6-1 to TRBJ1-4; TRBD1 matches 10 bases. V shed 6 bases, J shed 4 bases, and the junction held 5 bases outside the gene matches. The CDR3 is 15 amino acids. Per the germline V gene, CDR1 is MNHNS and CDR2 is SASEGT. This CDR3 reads CASRTGTGVNEKLFF. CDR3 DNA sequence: TGTGCCAGCAGAACCGGGACAGGGGTTAATGAAAAACTGTTTTTT.

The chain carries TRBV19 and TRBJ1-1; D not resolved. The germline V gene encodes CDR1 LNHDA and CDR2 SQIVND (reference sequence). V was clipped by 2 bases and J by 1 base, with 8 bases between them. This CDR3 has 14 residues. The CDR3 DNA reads TGTGCCAGTAGTATACTCCGCGAGAACACTGAAGCTTTCTTT. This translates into CASSILRENTEAFF.

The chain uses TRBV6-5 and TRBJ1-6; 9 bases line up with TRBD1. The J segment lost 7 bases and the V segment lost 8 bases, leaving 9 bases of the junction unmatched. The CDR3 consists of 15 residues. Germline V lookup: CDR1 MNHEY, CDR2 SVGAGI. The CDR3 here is CASGRQGEGNSPLHF. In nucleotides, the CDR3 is TGTGCCAGCGGTCGACAGGGGGAAGGGAATTCACCCCTCCACTTT.

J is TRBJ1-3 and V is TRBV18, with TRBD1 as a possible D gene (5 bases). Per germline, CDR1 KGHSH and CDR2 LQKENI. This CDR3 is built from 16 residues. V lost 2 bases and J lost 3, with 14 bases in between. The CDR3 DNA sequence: TGTGCCAGCTCACCAGGAATCGTGCAGGGTGGAAACACCATATATTTT. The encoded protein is CASSPGIVQGGNTIYF.

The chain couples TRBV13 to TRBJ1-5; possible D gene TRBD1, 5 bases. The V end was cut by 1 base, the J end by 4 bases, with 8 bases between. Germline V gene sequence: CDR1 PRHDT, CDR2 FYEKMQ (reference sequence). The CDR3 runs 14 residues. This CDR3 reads CASSLAGQNQPQHF. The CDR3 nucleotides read TGTGCCAGCAGCTTAGCAGGGCAGAATCAGCCCCAGCATTTT.

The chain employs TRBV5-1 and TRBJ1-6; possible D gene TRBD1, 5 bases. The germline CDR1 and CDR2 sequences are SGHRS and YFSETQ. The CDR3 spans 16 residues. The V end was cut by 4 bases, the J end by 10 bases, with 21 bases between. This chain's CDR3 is CASSRAGRDRESPLHF. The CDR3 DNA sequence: TGCGCCAGCAGCCGGGCGGGAAGGGACCGGGAATCACCCCTCCACTTT.

CDR3 loop: CASSSAGTSGWETQYF. The CDR3 nucleotides are TGTGCCAGTAGTTCCGCCGGGACTAGCGGTTGGGAGACCCAGTACTTC. The gene calls are TRBV19 and TRBJ2-5; TRBD2 matches at 11 bases. Germline assignment: CDR1 LNHDA and CDR2 SQIVND (reference sequence). V gave up 5 bases and J gave up 5 bases; unmatched junction bases: 10. The CDR3 runs to 16 residues. Drawing the rest from reference TRBV19 and TRBJ2-5, the complete variable domain is DGGITQSPKYLFRKEGQNVTLSCEQNLNHDAMYWYRQDPGQGLRLIYYSQIVNDFQKGDIAEGYSVSREKKESFPLTVTSAQKNPTAFYLCASSSAGTSGWETQYFGPGTRLLVL.

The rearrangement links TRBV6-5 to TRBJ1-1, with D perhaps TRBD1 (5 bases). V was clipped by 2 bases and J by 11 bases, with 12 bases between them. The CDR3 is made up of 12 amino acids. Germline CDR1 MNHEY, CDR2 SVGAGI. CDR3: CASSYGAGQAFF. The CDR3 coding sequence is TGTGCCAGCAGTTACGGGGCAGGGCAGGCTTTCTTT.

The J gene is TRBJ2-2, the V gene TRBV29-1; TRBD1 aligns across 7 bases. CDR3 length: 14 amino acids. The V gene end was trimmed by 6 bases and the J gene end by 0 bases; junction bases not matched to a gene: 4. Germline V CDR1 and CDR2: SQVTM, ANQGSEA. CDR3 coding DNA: TGCAGCGTGATGGGACAGCCGAACACCGGGGAGCTGTTTTTT. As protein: CSVMGQPNTGELFF.

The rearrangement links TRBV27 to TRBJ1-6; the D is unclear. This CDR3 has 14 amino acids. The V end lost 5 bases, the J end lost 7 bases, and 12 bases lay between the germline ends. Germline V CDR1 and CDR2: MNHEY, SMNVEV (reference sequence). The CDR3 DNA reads TGTGCCAGCAGTCTTGGGCAGAAAAATTCACCCCTCCACTTT. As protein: CASSLGQKNSPLHF.

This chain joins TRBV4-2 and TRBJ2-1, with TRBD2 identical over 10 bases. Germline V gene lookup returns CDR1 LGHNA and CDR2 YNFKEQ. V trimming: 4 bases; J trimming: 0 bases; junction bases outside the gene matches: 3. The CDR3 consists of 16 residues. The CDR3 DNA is TGTGCCAGCAGCCGCGGACTAGCGGACTCCTACAATGAGCAGTTCTTC. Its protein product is CASSRGLADSYNEQFF.

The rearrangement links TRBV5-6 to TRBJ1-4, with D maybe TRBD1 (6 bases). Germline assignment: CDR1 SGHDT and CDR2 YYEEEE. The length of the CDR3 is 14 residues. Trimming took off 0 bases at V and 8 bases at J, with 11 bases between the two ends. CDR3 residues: CASSLVGAEEKLFF. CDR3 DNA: TGTGCCAGCAGCTTGGTGGGGGCTGAGGAAAAACTGTTTTTT.

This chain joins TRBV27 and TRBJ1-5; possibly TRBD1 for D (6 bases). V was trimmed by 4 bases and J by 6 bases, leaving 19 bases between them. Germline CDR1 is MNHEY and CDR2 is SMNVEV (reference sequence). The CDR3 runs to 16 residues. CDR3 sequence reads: CASSSENYRVGQPQHF. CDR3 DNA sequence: TGTGCCAGCAGTTCAGAAAATTACAGGGTAGGTCAGCCCCAGCATTTT.

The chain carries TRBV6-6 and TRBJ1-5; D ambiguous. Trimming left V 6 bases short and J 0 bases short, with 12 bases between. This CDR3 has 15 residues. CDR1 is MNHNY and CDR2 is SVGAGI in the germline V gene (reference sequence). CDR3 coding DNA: TGTGCCAGCAGATCAAGGGAGGCTAGCAATCAGCCCCAGCATTTT. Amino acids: CASRSREASNQPQHF.

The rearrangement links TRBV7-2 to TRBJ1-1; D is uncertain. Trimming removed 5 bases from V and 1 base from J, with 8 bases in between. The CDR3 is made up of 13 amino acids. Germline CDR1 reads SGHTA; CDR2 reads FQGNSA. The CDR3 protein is CASSTDRNTEAFF. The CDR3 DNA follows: TGTGCCAGCAGCACAGACCGGAACACTGAAGCTTTCTTT. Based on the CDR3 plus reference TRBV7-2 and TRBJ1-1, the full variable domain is GAGVSQSPSNKVTEKGKDVELRCDPISGHTALYWYRQSLGQGLEFLIYFQGNSAPDKSGLPSDRFSAERTGGSVSTLTIQRTQQEDSAVYLCASSTDRNTEAFFGQGTRLTVV.

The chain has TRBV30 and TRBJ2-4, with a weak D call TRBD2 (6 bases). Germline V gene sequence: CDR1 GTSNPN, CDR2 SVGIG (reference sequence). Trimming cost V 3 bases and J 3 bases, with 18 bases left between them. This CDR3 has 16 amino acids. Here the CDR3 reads CAWRGGTARGKNIQYF. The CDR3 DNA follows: TGTGCCTGGAGAGGAGGGACCGCGCGGGGCAAAAACATTCAGTACTTC.

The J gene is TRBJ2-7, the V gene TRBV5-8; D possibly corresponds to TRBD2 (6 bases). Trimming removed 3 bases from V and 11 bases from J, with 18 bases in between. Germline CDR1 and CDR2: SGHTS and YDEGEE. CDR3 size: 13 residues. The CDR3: CASSSTVGGPKYF. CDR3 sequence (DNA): TGTGCCAGCAGCTCCACGGTGGGAGGTCCCAAGTACTTC.

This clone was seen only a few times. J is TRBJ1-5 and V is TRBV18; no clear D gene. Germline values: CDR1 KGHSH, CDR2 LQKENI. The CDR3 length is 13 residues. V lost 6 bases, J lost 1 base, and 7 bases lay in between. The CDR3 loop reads CASSPQSNQPQHF. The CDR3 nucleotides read TGTGCCAGCTCCCCGCAGAGCAATCAGCCCCAGCATTTT.

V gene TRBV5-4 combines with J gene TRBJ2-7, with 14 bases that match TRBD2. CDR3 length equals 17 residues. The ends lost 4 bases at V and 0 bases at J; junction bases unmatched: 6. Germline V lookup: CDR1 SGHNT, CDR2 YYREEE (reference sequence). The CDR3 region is CASSPGLAGGLSYEQYF. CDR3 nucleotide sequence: TGTGCCAGCAGCCCAGGACTAGCGGGAGGCCTCTCCTACGAGCAGTACTTC.